A selection of T cell receptor beta chains follows, all from one sample in a study of T cell changes during pregnancy in multiple sclerosis. The protocol was immunoSEQ multiplex PCR, while the TCRdb copy is restricted to in-frame clones and leaves out a portion. The sample carries approximately 36,000 clones, just over 90% recorded once. The sample in question was CD4+ T cells from peripheral blood mononuclear cells, obtained in the first trimester of pregnancy. All receptors come from a female donor with multiple sclerosis, enrolled in a pregnancy study. CDR3s include the opening cysteine and the closing phenylalanine or tryptophan. D genes are given only for firm matches. Clone size is stated in some rows and not others, as once, few, many or a class when expanded.

TRBV9	TRBJ2-1	-	-	CASSPREWFSNEQFF	TGTGCCAGCAGCCCCCGGGAGTGGTTCTCCAATGAGCAGTTCTTC
TRBV10-3	TRBJ1-5	TRBD1	-	CAIRDRGNQPQHF	TGTGCCATCAGGGACAGGGGGAATCAGCCCCAGCATTTT
TRBV9	TRBJ2-3	-	-	CASSVQGSANGDTQYF	TGTGCCAGCAGCGTACAGGGTAGTGCTAACGGGGATACGCAGTATTTT
TRBV2	TRBJ1-2	-	few	CASSVNNNYGYTF	TGTGCCAGCAGTGTGAACAACAACTATGGCTACACCTTC
TRBV7-3	TRBJ1-1	TRBD1	-	CASSPGGVHTEAFF	TGTGCCAGCAGTCCAGGGGGCGTCCACACTGAAGCTTTCTTT
TRBV5-1	TRBJ1-1	TRBD1	-	CASSGQAGGTEAFF	TGCGCCAGCAGTGGACAGGCCGGGGGCACTGAAGCTTTCTTT
TRBV5-1	TRBJ1-2	-	-	CASSFNLGEGGYTF	TGCGCCAGCAGCTTCAACTTAGGGGAAGGCGGCTACACCTTC
TRBV7-2	TRBJ2-4	TRBD2	once	CASSQRETKNIQYF	TGTGCCAGCAGCCAGCGGGAGACCAAAAACATTCAGTACTTC
TRBV6-1	TRBJ1-2	TRBD1	-	CASSEQGGGYTF	TGTGCCAGCAGTGAACAGGGGGGTGGCTACACCTTC
TRBV5-8	TRBJ1-2	-	-	CASSPGQWFESLNGYTF	TGTGCCAGCAGCCCCGGACAATGGTTCGAAAGCCTCAATGGCTACACCTTC